This T cell receptor beta chain originates from a study of T-cell reconstitution after alpha-beta-depleted transplantation in children. This clonotype was detected only a few times. Using unique molecular identifiers, the investigators prepared the TCRbeta library. MiXCR, run by TCRdb on the PCR reads, gives a single entry per CDR3 protein. The sample includes roughly 350,000 distinct CDR3 sequences, about a sixth of them seen just once. This CDR3 spans 14 amino acids. V lost 5 bases and J 13 bases, leaving 24 bases between the germline ends. Germline V lookup: CDR1 MDHEN, CDR2 SYDVKM. The chain couples TRBV28 to TRBJ2-7, with D tentatively TRBD1 or TRBD2 (6 bases each). The clonotype originates from a male patient aged 2-15 years who had a stem cell transplant for acute lymphoblastic leukemia, so the T cells may come from the graft donor. The source was PBMCs, mostly from graft donor cells, collected 360 days after TCRalphabeta/CD19-depleted stem cell transplant. CDR3 region: CASSGGGPGEPYYF. DNA for the CDR3: TGTGCCAGCAGTGGGGGAGGTCCAGGGGAGCCGTACTACTTC.